Below are 32 T cell receptor beta chains sequenced from a single sample in a study of chemoradiotherapy in HPV16-positive cancers. TCRdb's copy holds only in-frame clones and misses some; the assay was immunoSEQ multiplex PCR. The sample lists roughly 8,300 clones; around 81% were seen once. The sample here was taken from a patient who underwent chemoradiotherapy. Receptors were obtained from a human donor with HPV-associated anogenital cancer.

This clone was seen just once. The chain joins TRBV4-2 to TRBJ2-5; D uncertain. CDR1 is LGHNA, CDR2 YNFKEQ, per germline. The CDR3 is 16 amino acids. V was shortened by 0 bases and J by 0 bases, with 11 bases between the two germline ends. The CDR3 region is CASSQDTGRNQETQYF. CDR3 bases: TGTGCCAGCAGCCAAGATACCGGCAGGAACCAAGAGACCCAGTACTTC.

The J gene is TRBJ2-3, the V gene TRBV7-2, with 7 bases aligning to TRBD2. CDR1 SGHTA and CDR2 FQGNSA come from the germline V gene. The V segment lost 5 bases and the J segment 2 bases; nucleotides outside the gene matches: 7. The length of the CDR3 is 15 residues. The CDR3 sequence: CASSPMGGATDTQYF. CDR3 nucleotide sequence: TGTGCCAGCAGCCCCATGGGAGGGGCCACAGATACGCAGTATTTT. The entire variable domain, with the rest obtained from reference TRBV7-2 and TRBJ2-3, is as follows: GAGVSQSPSNKVTEKGKDVELRCDPISGHTALYWYRQSLGQGLEFLIYFQGNSAPDKSGLPSDRFSAERTGGSVSTLTIQRTQQEDSAVYLCASSPMGGATDTQYFGPGTRLTVL.

This clone was seen once. The rearrangement joins TRBV30 to TRBJ2-1, with 10 bases lining up with TRBD2. V shed 0 bases and J 4 bases; nucleotides not matched to a gene: 9. The V gene's germline CDR1 is GTSNPN and CDR2 SVGIG (reference sequence). The CDR3 covers 17 residues. The CDR3 spells CAWSVFTGLADYNEQFF. The CDR3 DNA is TGTGCCTGGAGTGTATTCACAGGACTAGCGGATTACAATGAGCAGTTCTTC. Looking up the rest from reference TRBV30 and TRBJ2-1 gives the full variable domain: SQTIHQWPATLVQPVGSPLSLECTVEGTSNPNLYWYRQAAGRGLQLLFYSVGIGQISSEVPQNLSASRPQDRQFILSSKKLLLSDSGFYLCAWSVFTGLADYNEQFFGPGTRLTVL.

The genes are TRBV6-6 and TRBJ1-6, with TRBD1 matching over 11 bases. Germline V gives CDR1 MNHNY, CDR2 SVGAGI (reference sequence). The CDR3 covers 16 residues. Unmatched junction bases numbered 6, after V lost 2 bases and J lost 9 bases. CDR3 sequence (DNA): TGTGCCAGCAGTTACGAGGGGGGGACAGGGGGTTCACCCCTCCACTTT. Translated, it gives CASSYEGGTGGSPLHF.

The chain is built from TRBV27 and TRBJ1-5; D is undetermined. The germline V gene encodes CDR1 MNHEY and CDR2 SMNVEV (reference sequence). The V and J ends lost 2 bases and 4 bases respectively, with 9 bases between them. The CDR3 spans 14 residues. CDR3 protein: CASSLGVGNQPQHF. The CDR3, as DNA: TGTGCCAGCAGTTTAGGAGTTGGAAATCAGCCCCAGCATTTT.

The rearrangement uses TRBV6-1 and TRBJ1-1; D is unresolved. From germline, CDR1 is MNHNS and CDR2 SASEGT. This CDR3 spans 12 amino acids. Trimming left V 7 bases short and J 7 bases short, with 13 bases between. This CDR3 reads CASKVGTLEAFF. DNA for the CDR3: TGTGCCAGCAAGGTTGGAACACTTGAAGCTTTCTTT.

This clone has just a few counts. The chain uses TRBV27 and TRBJ1-1, with a weak D call TRBD1 (6 bases). Germline loops: CDR1 MNHEY, CDR2 SMNVEV (reference sequence). The germline V and J ends were trimmed by 3 bases and 1 base, with 9 bases remaining between them. The CDR3 contains 14 residues. The CDR3 sequence: CASSLQGRNTEAFF. The CDR3 DNA is TGTGCCAGCAGTTTGCAGGGGAGGAACACTGAAGCTTTCTTT.

This clone has only a few counts. This chain uses TRBV19 with TRBJ1-5, with D uncertain. The V end lost 1 base, the J end lost 12 bases, and 7 bases lay between the germline ends. Germline assignment: CDR1 LNHDA and CDR2 SQIVND (reference sequence). This CDR3 contains 11 residues. The CDR3 region has the DNA TGTGCCAGTAGTATAGGCAGCCTCCAGCATTTT. Translation: CASSIGSLQHF.

The chain employs TRBV19 and TRBJ2-3; TRBD2 agrees at 7 bases. The CDR3 runs 18 residues. Trimming at V came to 4 bases and at J to 0 bases, leaving 13 bases not matched to a gene. Germline loops: CDR1 LNHDA, CDR2 SQIVND (reference sequence). Here the CDR3 reads CASSTTSFPSPSTDTQYF. In DNA, the CDR3 is TGTGCCAGTAGTACGACTAGCTTTCCTTCCCCTAGCACAGATACGCAGTATTTT.

This clone was counted between two and nine times. This rearrangement joins TRBV6-5 to TRBJ1-6, with D maybe TRBD1 (5 bases). In germline, CDR1 is MNHEY, CDR2 SVGAGI. V was shortened by 6 bases and J by 9 bases, with 12 bases between the two germline ends. The CDR3 totals 13 residues. The CDR3 sequence is CASSWGISSPLHF. The DNA of the CDR3 is TGTGCCAGCAGCTGGGGGATAAGTTCACCCCTCCACTTT.

This chain uses TRBV4-1 with TRBJ2-1; 11 bases agree with TRBD2. The CDR3 runs 15 residues. V gave up 6 bases and J gave up 6 bases; unmatched junction bases: 7. Germline CDR1 MGHRA, CDR2 YSYEKL. This CDR3 is CASSHSGGDLNEQFF. DNA for the CDR3: TGCGCCAGCAGTCATAGCGGGGGGGACCTCAATGAGCAGTTCTTC.

In this sample, this clone turned up once. The rearrangement joins TRBV5-1 to TRBJ2-5; D gene ambiguous. The J call may be mistaken, given a closer DNA end match to TRBJ2-7. The CDR3 runs 13 residues. Germline values: CDR1 SGHRS, CDR2 YFSETQ. The CDR3 loop is CASSQNRFYEQYF. As DNA, the CDR3 is TGCGCCAGCAGCCAGAACCGGTTCTACGAGCAGTACTTC.

This clone occurred a few times. The chain employs TRBV27 and TRBJ2-3; D unclear. Germline V gene data show CDR1 as MNHEY and CDR2 as SMNVEV (reference sequence). The CDR3 totals 12 residues. The V and J ends lost 3 bases and 6 bases respectively, with 7 bases between them. The CDR3 loop reads CASSLIGDTQYF. The CDR3 DNA is TGTGCCAGCAGTTTGATCGGGGATACGCAGTATTTT.

This rearrangement joins TRBV28 to TRBJ2-6; no clear D. The CDR3 length is 16 residues. Per the germline V gene, CDR1 is MDHEN and CDR2 is SYDVKM. Trimming stripped 8 bases from V and 4 bases from J, with 18 bases between. This chain's CDR3 is CASGQKWGYGANVLTF. CDR3 bases: TGTGCCAGCGGTCAAAAGTGGGGATACGGGGCCAACGTCCTGACTTTC.

This clone occurred a few times. The rearrangement links TRBV18 to TRBJ2-2; no reliable D call. Germline CDR1 and CDR2: KGHSH and LQKENI. The CDR3 consists of 14 residues. V was shortened by 1 base and J by 3 bases, with 6 bases between the two germline ends. CDR3 in DNA: TGTGCCAGCTCACCACAGGTAGACACCGGGGAGCTGTTTTTT. Amino acid sequence: CASSPQVDTGELFF.

V is TRBV4-2 and J is TRBJ1-4; tentative D call: TRBD1 (5 bases). Germline lookup yields CDR1 LGHNA and CDR2 YNFKEQ. V lost 0 bases, J lost 8 bases, and 13 bases lay in between. This CDR3 comprises 15 residues. The CDR3 DNA reads as TGTGCCAGCAGCCAAGATAACAGGCTTACAGAAAAACTGTTTTTT. Residues: CASSQDNRLTEKLFF.

The chain has TRBV19 and TRBJ2-1, with 12 bases that match TRBD2. The CDR3 has 15 amino acids. The germline CDR1 and CDR2 sequences are LNHDA and SQIVND (reference sequence). V dropped 6 bases and J dropped 4; count of bases not matched to a gene: 4. CDR3 nucleotides: TGTGCCAGTAGGGTGACTAGCGGGGGTTACAATGAGCAGTTCTTC. This encodes CASRVTSGGYNEQFF.

The CDR3 nucleotides read TGTGCCAGCAGTAGCACAGGGGGCGTGAGGGGCTCGTACGCCGGGGAGCTGTTTTTT. It specifies CASSSTGGVRGSYAGELFF. J is TRBJ2-2 and V is TRBV28, with 9 nucleotides matching TRBD1. The CDR3 contains 19 residues. J was trimmed by 6 bases and V by 5 bases; bases with no gene match: 19. Germline V gene sequence: CDR1 MDHEN, CDR2 SYDVKM.

V gene TRBV7-8 combines with J gene TRBJ1-2, with 10 bases that match TRBD1. Trimming removed 4 bases from V and 1 base from J; junction bases left unmatched: 6. This CDR3 is 16 amino acids long. The germline V gene has CDR1 SGHVS and CDR2 FQNEAQ. The CDR3 coding sequence is TGTGCCAGCAGCTCTAGACAGGGGGCGGTTAACTATGGCTACACCTTC. Translating gives CASSSRQGAVNYGYTF.

The gene calls are TRBV7-9 and TRBJ2-5; 8 positions agree with TRBD1. The CDR3 sequence is 17 residues long. V lost 5 bases, J lost 5 bases, and 16 bases stayed unmatched. Germline loops: CDR1 SEHNR, CDR2 FQNEAQ (reference sequence). CDR3 in DNA: TGTGCCAGCAGCCTAAGGGACAGGAGCCAGTTGAGGGAGACCCAGTACTTC. It specifies CASSLRDRSQLRETQYF.

The chain employs TRBV28 and TRBJ1-2; 9 positions agree with TRBD1. From germline, CDR1 is MDHEN and CDR2 SYDVKM. J was trimmed by 8 bases and V by 4 bases; bases with no gene match: 5. The CDR3 sequence is 13 residues long. CDR3 in DNA: TGTGCCAGCAGTTCCGGGACAGGGTTGGGCTACACCTTC. This codes for CASSSGTGLGYTF.

This clone came up a few times. Within the sample, other DNA sequences also encode this same CDR3. The chain recombines TRBV5-1 with TRBJ2-3; D uncertain. The V gene's germline CDR1 is SGHRS and CDR2 YFSETQ. V was cut by 1 base and J by 4 bases, with 7 bases left in between. This CDR3 is 13 amino acids long. CDR3 sequence: CASSLSSPDTQYF. CDR3 DNA: TGCGCCAGCAGCTTGAGTAGCCCAGATACGCAGTATTTT.

The V gene is TRBV7-2, the J gene TRBJ1-1; possible D gene TRBD1, 5 bases. Germline V gene data show CDR1 as SGHTA and CDR2 as FQGNSA. The CDR3 extends over 16 amino acids. V was clipped by 1 base and J by 5 bases, with 17 bases between them. The CDR3 DNA follows: TGTGCCAGCAGCTTAGGTGGTATCAGGGAGGTGACTGAAGCTTTCTTT. Translated, it gives CASSLGGIREVTEAFF.

The chain combines TRBV28 with TRBJ1-3; D remains unclear. Germline assignment: CDR1 MDHEN and CDR2 SYDVKM. CDR3 length: 11 residues. The V end was cut by 4 bases, the J end by 4 bases, with 2 bases between. The CDR3 DNA reads TGTGCCAGCAGTTCAGGAAACACCATATATTTT. Protein product: CASSSGNTIYF.

V usage is TRBV5-1 and J usage is TRBJ2-2, with D unresolved. The CDR3 is 16 residues long. The V gene lost 3 bases and the J gene lost 4 bases, with 16 bases spanning the gap. In germline, CDR1 is SGHRS, CDR2 YFSETQ. The DNA of the CDR3 is TGCGCCAGCAGCTCCAGGACCGGGTGGGGCACCGGGGAGCTGTTTTTT. Protein: CASSSRTGWGTGELFF.

The chain recombines TRBV11-3 with TRBJ2-1; TRBD2 matches at 10 bases. There are 14 residues in the CDR3. J was trimmed by 2 bases and V by 10 bases; bases with no gene match: 5. From germline, CDR1 is SGHNT and CDR2 YENEEA. The CDR3 sequence is CANIAGGTYNEQFF. The CDR3 DNA reads as TGTGCCAACATAGCGGGGGGAACCTACAATGAGCAGTTCTTC.

This clone was observed a few times. This chain links TRBV4-1 with TRBJ1-1, with 7 bases lining up with TRBD1. The CDR3 is made up of 17 amino acids. V dropped 5 bases and J dropped 4; count of bases not matched to a gene: 16. In germline, CDR1 is MGHRA, CDR2 YSYEKL. Here the CDR3 reads CASSYEARQGGSTEAFF. The CDR3 DNA sequence: TGCGCCAGCAGCTACGAAGCCCGACAGGGAGGAAGCACTGAAGCTTTCTTT.

The chain combines TRBV7-9 with TRBJ1-3, with no clear D. Germline-derived CDR1 and CDR2 are SEHNR and FQNEAQ (reference sequence). The CDR3 has 12 residues. V was shortened by 5 bases and J by 3 bases, with 5 bases between the two germline ends. The CDR3 sequence: CASSPHGNTIYF. CDR3 sequence (DNA): TGTGCCAGCAGCCCCCATGGAAACACCATATATTTT.

This clone was seen a few times. This sequence joins TRBV9 and TRBJ1-2; no firm D call. With 3 bases removed from V and 2 bases from J, the gap between germline ends came to 14 bases. CDR1 and CDR2 (germline): SGDLS, YYNGEE. CDR3 length equals 15 residues. The CDR3 nucleotides read TGTGCCAGCAGCGAGGCCCCAGCGGGAAACTATGGCTACACCTTC. It is translated as CASSEAPAGNYGYTF.

The chain is built from TRBV19 and TRBJ2-1, with 11 nucleotides matching TRBD2. The V and J ends lost 6 bases and 1 base, in that order; junction bases with no gene match: 8. The CDR3 length is 17 residues. Germline CDR1 is LNHDA and CDR2 is SQIVND (reference sequence). For the CDR3, the DNA is TGTGCCAGTAGGGAGACTAGCGGGATAGGTTCCTACAATGAGCAGTTCTTC. Its translation: CASRETSGIGSYNEQFF.

This chain joins TRBV6-1 and TRBJ1-1, with 8 bases fitting TRBD1. There are 16 residues in the CDR3. Germline values: CDR1 MNHNS, CDR2 SASEGT. V shed 1 base and J 5 bases; nucleotides not matched to a gene: 9. This CDR3 is CASSEDRGGQRTEAFF. The CDR3 coding sequence is TGTGCCAGCAGTGAAGACAGGGGGGGGCAACGGACTGAAGCTTTCTTT.

V gene TRBV5-5 combines with J gene TRBJ2-3; D perhaps matches TRBD1 (5 bases). Trimming removed 5 bases from V and 1 base from J, with 11 bases in between. Germline V lookup: CDR1 SGHKS, CDR2 YYEKEE (reference sequence). The CDR3 has 14 amino acids. Written as DNA, the CDR3 is TGTGCCAGCAGGCCAGGGCCCCGCACAGATACGCAGTATTTT. This gives the protein CASRPGPRTDTQYF. The full variable domain, rest sourced from reference TRBV5-5 and TRBJ2-3, is DAGVTQSPTHLIKTRGQQVTLRCSPISGHKSVSWYQQVLGQGPQFIFQYYEKEERGRGNFPDRFSARQFPNYSSELNVNALLLGDSALYLCASRPGPRTDTQYFGPGTRLTVL.